This T cell receptor (beta chain) emerged from a study of vaccination and CD4 T cells after COVID-19 (dated 2022 in TCRdb). For the study in its entirety: Convalescent patients had a positive SARS-CoV-2 result on nasal swab PCR, and of these patients, some 10 had mild disease and one had severe disease. In control cultures, a CEFX viral epitope pool was used as positive control, an HIV-1 Nef peptide pool was used as negative control, or no peptide was added. The convalescent cohort comprised six males and four females, including two Hispanic individuals, seven Caucasians, two Asians and one multiracial person. Post-vaccine blood samples were taken a median of 72 days after the second vaccine dose, with a range of 14 to 241 days. Culture stimuli were overlapping spike peptide pools from SARS-CoV-2 and from the common cold coronaviruses HCoV-NL63, HCoV-OC43 and HCoV-229E. Post-COVID blood samples from convalescent patients were collected a median of about 110 days after diagnosis, with a range of 35 to 161 days. In around nine COVID-19 convalescent patients and 4 infection-naive healthy vaccine recipients, the spike-specific CD4+ TCR repertoire before mRNA vaccination was compared with the repertoire after mRNA vaccination. Two doses of either the Pfizer-BioNTech BNT162b2 vaccine (n=8) or the Moderna mRNA-1273 vaccine (n=2) were administered to participants. The investigation overall reported the following: In convalescent patients, a median approximately 83% of post-vaccine SARS-CoV-2-reactive clones were detected only after vaccination, and vaccine-specific priming was suggested by this finding. The median count of SARS-CoV-2-reactive clonotypes went up from around 21 after infection to a few dozen after vaccination, although the change was not significant. In convalescent patients, nearly all vaccine-specific clones (304 of 307) were found to be mono-reactive for SARS-CoV-2 spike rather than cross-reactive with common cold coronaviruses. The number of convalescent patients in the study was relatively small, and the study did not examine early timepoints following natural infection.

Libraries were prepared through PCR. At the Johns Hopkins FTIC core, DNA from the cultured CD4+ T cells underwent TCR sequencing with the Oncomine TCR Beta short-read assay. Genomic DNA was extracted from the cultured CD4+ T cells with the QIAamp micro DNA kit. The Oncomine TCR Beta libraries from cultured CD4+ T cells were pooled using unique dual indexes and then sequenced on an Illumina iSeq 100. For the original study's pipeline: Non-productive sequences were removed, and CDR3s that did not start with C, did not end with F or W, or were shorter than 7 amino acids were discarded. Antigen-specific clonotypes were identified with the MANAFEST web application by comparing peptide-stimulated wells with reference and other culture wells. For a clone to be called positive, the clone needed an FDR below 0.05, an odds ratio above 5, and a productive frequency above 0.1% in at least two of three replicate wells. Cross-reactive clonotypes were defined as significantly expanded in both SARS-CoV-2 spike wells and at least one common cold coronavirus spike condition. Using R version 3.6.1, CDR3 homology was evaluated through Levenshtein distances (stringdist) along with unrooted phylogenetic trees (ape). TCRdb handled the public reads itself, with Q25 trimming in fastp and clone calling in MiXCR, and kept productive beta chains. Every entry covers one CDR3 protein and lists the most common genes and DNA from its rows. TCRdb assigned the V and J calls; the authors' analysis was not used. The sample table records around 19,000 distinct CDR3 sequences; approximately 70% of these occur just once. The top ten constitute less than 7% of the sample.

Spanning cysteine to phenylalanine, the CDR3 consists of 16 amino acids. Of the read, only the CDR3 DNA is kept; its 48 bases are in frame from base 1. Looking up the germline V gene yields CDR1 MDHEN and CDR2 SYDVKM. V loses 2 bases of germline sequence and J loses 4 bases, and the interval between the two ends is 17 bases. The meaning of the sample's treatment or condition label: roughly nine-day PBMC culture with coronavirus spike peptide pools or control peptides (ViraFEST assay). The study used the ViraFEST assay, which expanded antigen-specific T cells with peptide pools and then identified expanded clonotypes by TCR sequencing. Positive SARS-CoV-2 PCR tests in the convalescent patients dated from March to December 2020, before Alpha, Beta and Delta variants emerged in the United States. About 2 million PBMCs per well were cultured in IMDM with approximately 5.5% human AB serum and roughly 10 IU/ml IL-2, plus 10 ug/ml peptide pools. Half of the culture medium was replaced with fresh IL-2-containing medium on days 3 and 7. After roughly nine days of culture, CD4+ T cells were isolated by negative selection using the EasySep CD4+ T cell isolation kit. PBMCs were separated from whole blood using Ficoll-Paque Plus gradient centrifugation and then either used fresh or cryopreserved at -140C. In general, triplicate wells were set up for every culture condition.

Of note for this clonotype: This clone's antigen is unknown. One base away there is no much larger clone; base qualities are not given.

This receptor was taken from a human donor who had recovered from COVID-19. The receptor chain draws on TRBV28 and TRBJ1-2; a weak D assignment points to TRBD1 (6 bases agree). The sequenced sample was CD4+ T cells from blood, cultured in vitro. The CDR3 region has the sequence CASSLGGGGAGYGYTF. Read as DNA, the sequence is TGTGCCAGCAGTTTAGGCGGGGGGGGCGCAGGCTATGGCTACACCTTC.